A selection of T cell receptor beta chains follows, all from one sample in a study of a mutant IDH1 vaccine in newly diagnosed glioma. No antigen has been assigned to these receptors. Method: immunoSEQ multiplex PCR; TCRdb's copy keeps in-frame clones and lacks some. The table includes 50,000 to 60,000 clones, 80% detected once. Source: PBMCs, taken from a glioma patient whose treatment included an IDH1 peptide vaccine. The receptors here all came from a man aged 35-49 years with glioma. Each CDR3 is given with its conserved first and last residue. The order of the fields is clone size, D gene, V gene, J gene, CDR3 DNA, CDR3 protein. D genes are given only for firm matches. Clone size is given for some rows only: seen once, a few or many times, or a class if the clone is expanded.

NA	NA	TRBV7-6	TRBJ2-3	TGTGCCAGCAGCTTAGCAACGTGGGAGGATACGCAGTATTTT	CASSLATWEDTQYF
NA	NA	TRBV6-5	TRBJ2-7	TGTGCCAGCAGTCCTAGGACAGCCTACGAGCAGTACTTC	CASSPRTAYEQYF
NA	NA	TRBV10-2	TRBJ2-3	TGCGCCAGCAGCCGAATGCTAGGCGGCACAGATACGCAGTATTTT	CASSRMLGGTDTQYF
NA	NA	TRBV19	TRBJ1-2	TGTGCCAGTAGTATCCAGGTCGGCGGTCATGGCTACACCTTC	CASSIQVGGHGYTF
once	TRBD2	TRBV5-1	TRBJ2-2	TGCGCCAGCAGCCCTGGGAGCGGGGCTACCACCGGGGAGCTGTTTTTT	CASSPGSGATTGELFF
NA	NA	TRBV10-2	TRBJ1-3	TGCGCCAGCAGTGATTCGGGTTTAGGAAACACCATATATTTT	CASSDSGLGNTIYF
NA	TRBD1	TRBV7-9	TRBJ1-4	TGTGCCAGCAGCTTAGTCTACCAGGGGGCGGATGAAAAACTGTTTTTT	CASSLVYQGADEKLFF
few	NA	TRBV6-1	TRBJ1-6	TGTGCCAGCAGTCTAAATTCACCCCTCCACTTT	CASSLNSPLHF
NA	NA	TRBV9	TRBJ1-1	TGTGCCAGCAGCAGGGATTTGAACACTGAAGCTTTCTTT	CASSRDLNTEAFF
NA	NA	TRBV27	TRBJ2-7	TGTGCCAGCAGTTTAATGGCCCACTCCTACGAGCAGTACTTC	CASSLMAHSYEQYF
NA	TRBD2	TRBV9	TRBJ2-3	TGTGCCAGCGGCGGACTAGCTAACACAGATACGCAGTATTTT	CASGGLANTDTQYF
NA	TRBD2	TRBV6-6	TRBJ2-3	TGTGCCAGCAGTCACTACGGGGGGGCCACAGATACGCAGTATTTT	CASSHYGGATDTQYF
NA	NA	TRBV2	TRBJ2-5	TGTGCCAGCCGGGGGGCGGAGGAGACCCAGTACTTC	CASRGAEETQYF
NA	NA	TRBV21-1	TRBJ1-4	TGTGCCAGCAGCAAACCGGGGGGCTCTAATGAAAAACTGTTTTTT	CASSKPGGSNEKLFF
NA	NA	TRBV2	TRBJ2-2	TGTGCCAGCAGTTCTACGGTCGGGGAGCTGTTTTTT	CASSSTVGELFF
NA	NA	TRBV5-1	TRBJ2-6	TGCGCCAGCAGACAGGTACCATCTGGGGCCAACGTCCTGACTTTC	CASRQVPSGANVLTF
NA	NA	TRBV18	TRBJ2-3	TGTGCCAGCTCACCAAAGTCCGATACGCAGTATTTT	CASSPKSDTQYF
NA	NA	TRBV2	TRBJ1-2	TGTGCCAGCAGCGCCTCCTTGACGGGGGGTGGCTACACCTTC	CASSASLTGGGYTF